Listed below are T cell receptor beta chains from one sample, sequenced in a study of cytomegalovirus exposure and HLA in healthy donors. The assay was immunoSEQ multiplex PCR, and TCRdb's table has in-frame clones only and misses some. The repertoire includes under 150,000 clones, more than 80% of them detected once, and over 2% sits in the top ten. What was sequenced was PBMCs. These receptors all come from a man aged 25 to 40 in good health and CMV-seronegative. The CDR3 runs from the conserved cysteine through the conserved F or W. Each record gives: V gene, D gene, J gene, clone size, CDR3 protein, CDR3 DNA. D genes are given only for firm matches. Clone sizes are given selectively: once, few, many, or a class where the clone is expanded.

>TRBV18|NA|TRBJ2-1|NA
CASSNPTREQFF
TGTGCCAGCTCAAACCCCACCAGGGAGCAGTTCTTC
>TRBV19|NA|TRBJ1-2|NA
CASSISPGIDTF
TGTGCCAGTAGTATATCCCCCGGTATTGACACCTTC
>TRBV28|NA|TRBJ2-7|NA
CASGLGDYEQYF
TGTGCCAGCGGTCTGGGAGACTACGAGCAGTACTTC
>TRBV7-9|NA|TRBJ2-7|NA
CASSPLTRAYEQYF
TGTGCCAGCAGCCCCCTGACTAGGGCCTACGAGCAGTACTTC
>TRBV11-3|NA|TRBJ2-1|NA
CASSLVPSSYNEQFF
TGTGCCAGCAGCTTAGTTCCGAGCTCCTACAATGAGCAGTTCTTC
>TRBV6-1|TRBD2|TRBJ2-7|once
CASSGRTSGRYEQYF
TGTGCCAGCAGTGGAAGGACTAGCGGGAGGTACGAGCAGTACTTC
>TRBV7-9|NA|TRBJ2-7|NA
CASSPTGGAEQYF
TGTGCCAGCAGCCCTACCGGGGGTGCGGAGCAGTACTTC
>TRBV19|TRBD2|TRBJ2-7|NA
CASSPTSGMYYEQYF
TGTGCCAGTAGTCCTACTAGCGGGATGTACTACGAGCAGTACTTC
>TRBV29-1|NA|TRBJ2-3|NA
CSVTGSFGFTDTQYF
TGCAGCGTGACCGGGAGCTTTGGTTTCACAGATACGCAGTATTTT
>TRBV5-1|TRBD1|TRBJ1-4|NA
CASREKGQGGEKLFF
TGCGCCAGCAGGGAAAAGGGACAGGGGGGTGAAAAACTGTTTTTT
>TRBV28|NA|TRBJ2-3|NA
CASSFPLEDTQYF
TGTGCCAGCAGTTTTCCCCTGGAGGATACGCAGTATTTT
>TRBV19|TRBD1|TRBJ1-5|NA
CASSIDQTGGSNQPQHF
TGTGCCAGTAGTATAGACCAGACAGGGGGTAGCAATCAGCCCCAGCATTTT
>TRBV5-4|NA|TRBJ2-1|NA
CASSSEGGSYNEQFF
TGTGCCAGCAGCTCGGAAGGGGGTTCCTACAATGAGCAGTTCTTC
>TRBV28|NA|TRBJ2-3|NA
CASSLLGPEGTDTQYF
TGTGCCAGCAGTTTGCTAGGTCCCGAGGGAACAGATACGCAGTATTTT
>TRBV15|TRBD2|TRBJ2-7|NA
CATSSQREGFYEQYF
TGTGCCACCAGCAGCCAAAGGGAGGGGTTTTATGAGCAGTACTTC
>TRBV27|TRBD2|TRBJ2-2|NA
CASRGLADTGELFF
TGTGCCAGCAGGGGACTAGCGGACACCGGGGAGCTGTTTTTT
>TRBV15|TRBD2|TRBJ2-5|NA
CATSRGLTSGPWSQYF
TGTGCCACCAGCAGGGGCTTGACTAGCGGGCCATGGAGCCAGTACTTC
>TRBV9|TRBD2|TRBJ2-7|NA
CASSVAPRRSPGLANEQYF
TGTGCCAGCAGCGTAGCCCCAAGACGGTCTCCGGGACTAGCCAACGAGCAGTACTTC
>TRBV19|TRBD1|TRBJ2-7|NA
CASSPRTGEQYF
TGTGCCAGTAGCCCTCGGACAGGCGAGCAGTACTTC
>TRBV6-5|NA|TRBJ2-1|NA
CAGSYSTLRNEQFF
TGTGCCGGCAGTTACTCGACGTTGAGGAATGAGCAGTTCTTC
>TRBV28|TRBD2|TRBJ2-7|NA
CASSLLGSLAGGDEQYF
TGTGCCAGCAGTTTATTAGGCTCCCTAGCGGGAGGAGACGAGCAGTACTTC
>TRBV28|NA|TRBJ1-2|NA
CASSATATNYGYTF
TGTGCCAGCAGTGCGACAGCGACTAACTATGGCTACACCTTC
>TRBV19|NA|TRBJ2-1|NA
CASSRGRSSEQFF
TGTGCCAGTAGTCGAGGGAGGAGTTCTGAGCAGTTCTTC
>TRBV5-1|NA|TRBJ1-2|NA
CASSLSSTAGYTF
TGCGCCAGCAGCTTGAGTTCCACCGCGGGCTACACCTTC
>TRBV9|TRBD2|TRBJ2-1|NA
CASSVAGLAANNEQFF
TGTGCCAGCAGCGTAGCTGGGCTAGCGGCTAACAATGAGCAGTTCTTC
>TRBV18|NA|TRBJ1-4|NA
CASSPGGQYEKLFF
TGTGCCAGCTCACCAGGAGGACAGTATGAAAAACTGTTTTTT
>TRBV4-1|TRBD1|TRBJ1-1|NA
CASSQVGDSEAFF
TGCGCCAGCAGCCAAGTGGGGGACAGTGAAGCTTTCTTT
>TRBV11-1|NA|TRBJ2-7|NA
CASSLGHPGVVYEQYF
TGTGCCAGCAGCTTAGGCCATCCAGGGGTCGTCTACGAGCAGTACTTC
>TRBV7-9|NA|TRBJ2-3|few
CASSLARRFGTDTQYF
TGTGCCAGCAGCTTAGCGAGGCGATTCGGCACAGATACGCAGTATTTT
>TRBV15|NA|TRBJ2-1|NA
CATSVLVGAHSIEQFF
TGTGCCACCAGCGTCCTAGTAGGGGCTCATTCTATAGAGCAGTTCTTC
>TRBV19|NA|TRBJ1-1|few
CASSSTGSTGTEAFF
TGTGCCAGTAGTTCCACCGGGTCCACAGGCACTGAAGCTTTCTTT
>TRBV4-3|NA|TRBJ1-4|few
CASSQVVGIEKLFF
TGCGCCAGCAGCCAAGTGGTCGGGATTGAAAAACTGTTTTTT
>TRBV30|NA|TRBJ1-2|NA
CAWSPGGIGYTF
TGTGCCTGGAGCCCTGGGGGCATAGGCTACACCTTC
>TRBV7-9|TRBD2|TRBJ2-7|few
CASSPTGGGMSSYEQYF
TGTGCCAGCAGCCCCACCGGGGGGGGGATGAGCTCCTACGAGCAGTACTTC
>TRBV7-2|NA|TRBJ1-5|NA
CASSPAGNQPQHF
TGTGCCAGCAGCCCCGCAGGCAATCAGCCCCAGCATTTT
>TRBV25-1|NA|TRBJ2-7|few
CASSEGPYEQYF
TGTGCCAGCAGTGAGGGGCCATACGAGCAGTACTTC
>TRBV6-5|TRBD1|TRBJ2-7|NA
CASSSGTGVGEQYF
TGTGCCAGCAGTTCCGGGACAGGGGTTGGGGAGCAGTACTTC
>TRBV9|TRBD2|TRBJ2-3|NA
CASSVATTSARTDTQYF
TGTGCCAGCAGCGTAGCTACAACTAGCGCTCGCACAGATACGCAGTATTTT
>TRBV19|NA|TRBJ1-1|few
CASSIGPTEAFF
TGTGCCAGTAGTATTGGGCCCACTGAAGCTTTCTTT
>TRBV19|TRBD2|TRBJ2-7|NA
CASSIRTSSYEQYF
TGTGCCAGTAGTATCAGGACTAGCAGCTACGAGCAGTACTTC
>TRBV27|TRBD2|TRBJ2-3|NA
CASSLGASGSADTQYF
TGTGCCAGCAGTTTAGGGGCTAGCGGGAGCGCAGATACGCAGTATTTT
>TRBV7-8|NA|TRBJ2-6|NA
CASSSFAIAGSGANVLTF
TGTGCCAGCAGCTCCTTCGCGATCGCGGGCTCTGGGGCCAACGTCCTGACTTTC
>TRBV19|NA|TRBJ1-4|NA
CASSIAPQSNNEKLFF
TGTGCCAGTAGTATAGCGCCACAGAGCAATAATGAAAAACTGTTTTTT